This T cell receptor beta chain was captured in a study of T-cell memory formation after mild COVID-19. Study-wide results and limits: Second-wave clones peaking on day 37 lacked confirmed SARS-CoV-2 specificity.

This clonotype was recorded a few times. The antigen is unknown. One end of the junction varies from germline; a read error may be responsible. Germline CDR1 and CDR2: SSHAT and FNYEAQ (reference sequence). This CDR3 region has 14 residues. Each CDR3 protein gets one entry after TCRdb re-called the 5' RACE reads with MiXCR. In the table there are a few hundred thousand distinct CDR3 sequences, more than 20% of which are singletons. Sequenced: PBMCs or a T cell subset sorted from them (not recorded which). The V call is TRBV7-7, the J call TRBJ2-3, with a tentative D call TRBD2 (6 bases). This TCR was recovered from an adult woman who had mild COVID-19 (a few samples of this study predate the infection). Cell type and time point are not known. Written as DNA, the CDR3 is TGTGCTAGCAGCTTAGCGGCCAGCTCAGATACGCAGTATTTT. Its protein product is CASSLAASSDTQYF.